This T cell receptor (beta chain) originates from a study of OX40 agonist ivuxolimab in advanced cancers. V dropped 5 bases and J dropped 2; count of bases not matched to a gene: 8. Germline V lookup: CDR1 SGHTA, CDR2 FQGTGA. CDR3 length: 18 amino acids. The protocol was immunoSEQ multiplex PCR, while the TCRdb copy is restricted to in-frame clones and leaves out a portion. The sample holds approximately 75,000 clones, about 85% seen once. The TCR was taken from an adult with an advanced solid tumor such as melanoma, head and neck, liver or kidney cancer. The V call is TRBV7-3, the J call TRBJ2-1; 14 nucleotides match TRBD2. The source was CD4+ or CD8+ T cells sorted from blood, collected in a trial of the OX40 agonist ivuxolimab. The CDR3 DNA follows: TGTGCCAGCAGCCCCGGACTAGCGGGAGGATTTACCTACAATGAGCAGTTCTTC. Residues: CASSPGLAGGFTYNEQFF.